Each of the 20 T cell receptor beta chains below was sequenced from the same sample in a study of molecular identifiers for immune sequencing clone quantification. TCRdb reprocessed the PCR reads via MiXCR and lists one record per CDR3 protein. Of roughly 24,000 distinct CDR3 sequences detected, roughly 17% appear once; the ten largest clones hold more than 0.75%. The sequencing sample was made of naive CD8+ T cells from blood, with Jurkat cell RNA spiked in. Subset defined: FACS-sorted CD8+CD4-CCR7+CD45RA+ naive T cells. Source of these receptors: a human donor in good health. Some libraries in this study had Jurkat cell RNA spiked in.

This clonotype came up many times. The V and J genes are TRBV20-1 and TRBJ2-7; TRBD2 is a possible D gene (5 bases). The CDR3 covers 16 residues. Per germline, CDR1 DFQATT and CDR2 SNEGSKA (reference sequence). V lost 3 bases and J lost 4, with 22 bases in between. The CDR3 DNA follows: TGCAGTGCTAGGGAGGTTCTACGGCCCATGGGGTACGAGCAGTACTTC. Residues: CSAREVLRPMGYEQYF.

Ten or more counts support this clonotype. V usage is TRBV6-6 and J usage is TRBJ2-2, with D perhaps assigned TRBD1 or TRBD2 (6 bases each). Germline V lookup: CDR1 MNHNY, CDR2 SVGAGI (reference sequence). Trimming removed 8 bases at V and 3 bases at J, with 10 bases between. The CDR3 runs 13 residues. Here the CDR3 reads CASPRGDTGELFF. CDR3 DNA: TGTGCCAGCCCGAGGGGGGACACCGGGGAGCTGTTTTTT.

This clonotype was detected many times. V and J are TRBV6-2 or TRBV6-3 and TRBJ1-2; D is undetermined. The V gene lost 2 bases and the J gene lost 11 bases, with 12 bases spanning the gap. Germline CDR1 reads MNHEY; CDR2 reads SVGEGT. The CDR3 loop spans 12 amino acids. The CDR3 spells CASSYEVRRYTF. The CDR3 DNA reads TGTGCCAGCAGTTACGAGGTTAGGCGATACACCTTC.

The table lists this clonotype with many counts. The DNA of the CDR3 is TGTGCCAGCTCACAACCCGGTCAGGGTCAAGGAAATGAGCAGTTCTTC. Its protein is CASSQPGQGQGNEQFF. V gene TRBV18 combines with J gene TRBJ2-1; possible D gene TRBD1, 5 bases. CDR1 and CDR2 from the germline V gene are KGHSH and LQKENI. Between the trimmed V and J ends, which lost 4 bases and 7 bases, there was a span of 20 bases. The length of the CDR3 is 16 residues.

There are many counts of this clonotype. This sequence joins TRBV12-3 or TRBV12-4 and TRBJ2-7; 8 positions match TRBD1. V lost 3 bases, J lost 6 bases, and 7 bases stayed unmatched. The length of the CDR3 is 14 residues. Here the CDR3 reads CASSFLDREPEQYF. In nucleotides, the CDR3 is TGTGCCAGCAGTTTCCTGGACAGGGAGCCCGAGCAGTACTTC.

Regarding this clonotype: Germline is not matched at one junction end, which may reflect a read error. The chain employs TRBV4-1 and TRBJ1-1; D remains unclear. This CDR3 has 17 residues. CDR1 MGHRA and CDR2 YSYEKL come from the germline V gene. The CDR3: CASSQAAAQTLNTQAFF. The CDR3 coding sequence is TGCGCCAGCAGCCAAGCGGCAGCCCAAACATTGAACACTCAAGCTTTCTTT.

Only a few counts were recorded for this clonotype. A much more abundant neighbour one base away suggests this may be a read error. The chain joins TRBV6-2 or TRBV6-3 to TRBJ1-5; D is uncertain. The V end was cut by 4 bases, the J end by 6 bases, with 13 bases between. CDR3 length equals 14 residues. The V gene's germline CDR1 is MNHEY and CDR2 SVGEGT. This CDR3 reads CASSSASWGQPQHF. DNA for the CDR3: TGTGCCAGCAGTTCCGCGTCCTGGGGTCAGCCCCAGCATTTT.

This clonotype was observed many times. The chain is built from TRBV5-8 and TRBJ2-1; 10 bases map to TRBD1. Germline CDR1 and CDR2: SGHTS and YDEGEE. V was clipped by 2 bases and J by 8 bases; unmatched bases: 7. The CDR3 consists of 15 residues. Here the CDR3 DNA reads TGTGCCAGCAGCTTTACCGGGACAGGGGCATATGAGCAGTTCTTC. Translated, it gives CASSFTGTGAYEQFF.

This clonotype was recorded many times. J is TRBJ1-2 and V is TRBV29-1; 7 bases match TRBD1. This CDR3 spans 13 amino acids. Trimming removed 3 bases from V and 5 bases from J; junction bases left unmatched: 6. In germline, CDR1 is SQVTM, CDR2 ANQGSEA. The CDR3 DNA is TGCAGCGTTGAGGAGGGGGCTCGGTATGGCTACACCTTC. As protein: CSVEEGARYGYTF.

This clonotype was seen more than once but under ten times. The chain uses TRBV11-1 and TRBJ2-5; 11 bases are shared with TRBD2. The germline gives CDR1 SGHAT, CDR2 FQDESV (reference sequence). Germline trimming cut 3 bases from V and 4 bases from J; bases unmatched to any gene: 13. The CDR3 length is 18 residues. The CDR3 sequence is CASSFGTSGRLGGETQYF. The CDR3 DNA is TGTGCCAGCAGCTTCGGCACTAGCGGGAGACTAGGTGGAGAGACCCAGTACTTC.

This clonotype was seen more than once but under ten times. The rearrangement joins TRBV10-3 to TRBJ2-7; TRBD1 matches at 7 bases. The CDR3 spans 13 residues. The germline gives CDR1 ENHRY, CDR2 SYGVKD. The V and J ends lost 7 bases and 2 bases, in that order; junction bases with no gene match: 5. The DNA of the CDR3 is TGTGCCATCAACGCAGGGGGACCCTACGAGCAGTACTTC. Residues: CAINAGGPYEQYF.

The sample holds many counts of this clonotype. The chain links TRBV7-9 to TRBJ1-5; possible D gene TRBD1, 5 bases. Germline lookup yields CDR1 SEHNR and CDR2 FQNEAQ (reference sequence). CDR3 length: 15 amino acids. Trimming shortened V by 5 bases and J by 2 bases, and 13 bases separated the two germline ends. The CDR3 DNA reads as TGTGCCAGCAGCCTCCCCGGGGCTGGCAATCAGCCCCAGCATTTT. Encoded protein: CASSLPGAGNQPQHF. The full variable domain, its missing parts supplied by reference TRBV7-9 and TRBJ1-5, is DTGVSQNPRHKITKRGQNVTFRCDPISEHNRLYWYRQTLGQGPEFLTYFQNEAQLEKSRLLSDRFSAERPKGSFSTLEIQRTEQGDSAMYLCASSLPGAGNQPQHFGDGTRLSIL.

Worth noting for this clonotype: Since a much larger clone is just one base distant, this may be a read error. This chain links TRBV9 with TRBJ2-7, with 10 bases that match TRBD2. Germline loops: CDR1 SGDLS, CDR2 YYNGEE. The length of the CDR3 is 17 residues. CDR3 amino acids: CASSVGTSGISSYEKYF. Written as DNA, the CDR3 is TGTGCCAGCAGCGTAGGTACTAGCGGGATTAGCTCCTACGAGAAGTACTTC.

On this clonotype: With a much larger clone just one base away, this may be a read error. Without the conserved terminal phenylalanine or tryptophan, this CDR3 likely stems from a read error. This chain joins TRBV5-4 and TRBJ2-7, with D perhaps given as TRBD1 or TRBD2 (5 bases each). Trimming shortened V by 3 bases and J by 1 base, and 8 bases separated the two germline ends. This CDR3 is built from 13 residues. The V gene's germline CDR1 is SGHNT and CDR2 YYREEE (reference sequence). CDR3 amino acids: CASSWGPSYEQYL. For the CDR3, the DNA is TGTGCCAGCAGCTGGGGACCGTCCTACGAGCAGTACCTC.

Regarding this clonotype: A junction boundary mismatches the germline segment, possibly from a read error. The chain is built from TRBV4-1 and TRBJ2-5; unclear D gene. This CDR3 spans 16 amino acids. The germline gives CDR1 MGHRA, CDR2 YSYEKL. The CDR3 DNA reads TGCGCCAGCAACCAAGATCGAAATAGCTTTGGTGAGACCCAGTACTTC. It translates to CASNQDRNSFGETQYF.

About this clonotype itself: This sequence may be a read error, since a much larger clone differs from it by one base. The chain employs TRBV13 and TRBJ2-2, with 9 bases aligning to TRBD2. V shed 4 bases and J 2 bases; nucleotides not matched to a gene: 11. The CDR3 consists of 18 residues. Per germline, CDR1 PRHDT and CDR2 FYEKMQ (reference sequence). The CDR3 spells CASSSPLRGGLNTGELFF. The DNA for the CDR3 is TGTGCCAGCAGCTCCCCTTTGCGGGGGGGCCTAAACACCGGGGAGCTGTTTTTT.

There are a few counts of this clonotype. This chain links TRBV28 with TRBJ1-1; D uncertain. The germline gives CDR1 MDHEN, CDR2 SYDVKM. V was trimmed by 6 bases and J by 2 bases, leaving 10 bases between them. The CDR3 sequence is 13 residues long. The CDR3 bases are TGTGCCAGCAGCCCCACCGTTAACACTGAAGCTTTCTTT. Translated: CASSPTVNTEAFF.

This clonotype was counted at least ten times. The rearrangement joins TRBV20-1 to TRBJ2-7, with D possibly matching TRBD2 (5 bases). The CDR3 has 11 amino acids. Germline CDR1 and CDR2: DFQATT and SNEGSKA (reference sequence). Trimming stripped 5 bases from V and 5 bases from J, with 10 bases between. CDR3 protein: CSAGLENEQYF. CDR3 coding DNA: TGCAGTGCTGGACTTGAAAACGAGCAGTACTTC.

In this sample, this clonotype turned up once. This may be a read error, as it is one base from a much larger clone. This chain joins TRBV5-4 and TRBJ2-5; tentative D call: TRBD1 (6 bases). The CDR3 is 14 residues long. Looked up from germline, CDR1 is SGHNT and CDR2 is YYREEE (reference sequence). DNA of the CDR3: TGTGTCAGCAGCTTTAGGGGGATTCGAGAGACCCAGTACTTC. Its translation: CVSSFRGIRETQYF.

The CDR3 DNA reads as TGTGCCTGGGGCTACAGGGATTCCTACGAGCAGTACTTC. As protein: CAWGYRDSYEQYF. This chain uses TRBV30 with TRBJ2-7, with D maybe TRBD1 (6 bases). Germline lookup yields CDR1 GTSNPN and CDR2 SVGIG (reference sequence). This CDR3 is built from 13 residues. V lost 5 bases to trimming and J lost 1 base, with 12 bases between them. Looking up the rest from reference TRBV30 and TRBJ2-7 gives the full variable domain: SQTIHQWPATLVQPVGSPLSLECTVEGTSNPNLYWYRQAAGRGLQLLFYSVGIGQISSEVPQNLSASRPQDRQFILSSKKLLLSDSGFYLCAWGYRDSYEQYFGPGTRLTVT.